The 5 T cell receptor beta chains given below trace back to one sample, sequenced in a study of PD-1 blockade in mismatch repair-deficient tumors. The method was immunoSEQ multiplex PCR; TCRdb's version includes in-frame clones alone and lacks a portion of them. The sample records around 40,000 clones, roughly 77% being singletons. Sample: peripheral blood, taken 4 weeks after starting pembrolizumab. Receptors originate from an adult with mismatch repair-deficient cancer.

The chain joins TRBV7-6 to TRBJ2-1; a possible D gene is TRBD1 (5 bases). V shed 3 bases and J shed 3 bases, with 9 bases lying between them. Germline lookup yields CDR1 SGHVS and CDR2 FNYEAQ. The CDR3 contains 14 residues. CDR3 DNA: TGTGCCAGCAGCTTCGAGACAGACTACAATGAGCAGTTCTTC. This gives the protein CASSFETDYNEQFF.

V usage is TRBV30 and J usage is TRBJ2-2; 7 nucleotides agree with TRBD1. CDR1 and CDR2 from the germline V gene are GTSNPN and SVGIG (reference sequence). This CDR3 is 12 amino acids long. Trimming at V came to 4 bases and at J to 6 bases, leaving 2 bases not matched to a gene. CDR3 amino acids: CAWTRGSGELFF. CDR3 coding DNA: TGTGCCTGGACCAGGGGGTCCGGGGAGCTGTTTTTT. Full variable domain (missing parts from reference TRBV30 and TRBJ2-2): SQTIHQWPATLVQPVGSPLSLECTVEGTSNPNLYWYRQAAGRGLQLLFYSVGIGQISSEVPQNLSASRPQDRQFILSSKKLLLSDSGFYLCAWTRGSGELFFGEGSRLTVL.

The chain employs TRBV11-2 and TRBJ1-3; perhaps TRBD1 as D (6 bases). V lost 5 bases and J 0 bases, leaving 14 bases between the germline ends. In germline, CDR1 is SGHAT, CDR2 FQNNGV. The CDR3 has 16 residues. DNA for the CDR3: TGTGCCAGCAGCCCTGGACAGCTACTCTCTGGAAACACCATATATTTT. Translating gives CASSPGQLLSGNTIYF.

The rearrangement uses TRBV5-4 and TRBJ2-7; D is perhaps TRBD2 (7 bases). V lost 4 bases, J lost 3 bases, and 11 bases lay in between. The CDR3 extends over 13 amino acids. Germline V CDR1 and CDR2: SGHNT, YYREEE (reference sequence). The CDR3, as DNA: TGTGCCAGCAGCCGGGGGGCCGGCTACGAGCAGTACTTC. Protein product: CASSRGAGYEQYF.

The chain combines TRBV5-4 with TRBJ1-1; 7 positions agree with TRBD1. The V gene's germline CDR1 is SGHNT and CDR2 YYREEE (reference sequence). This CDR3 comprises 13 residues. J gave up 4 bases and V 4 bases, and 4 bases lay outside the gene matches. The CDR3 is CASSDRESTEAFF. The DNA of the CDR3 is TGTGCCAGCAGCGACAGGGAGAGCACTGAAGCTTTCTTT.